This T cell receptor (beta chain) was identified during a study of cytotoxic CD8 clonotypes in ibrutinib-treated CLL. As for the study in general: The study included 11 relapsed/refractory and 15 treatment-naive patients; roughly 18 had IGHV unmutated disease. Collecting the response samples happened after a median roughly 13 months of treatment, with a range of 6 to 36.

Overall study findings and caveats: Patients had baseline clonality above age-matched healthy donors, and this clonality moved with circulating CD8+ T-cell counts.

This clone was seen only a few times. Its cognate antigen is unknown. TCR beta libraries used about 2 micrograms of DNA from cryopreserved PBMCs. Germline CDR1 reads MNHEY; CDR2 reads SMNVEV (reference sequence). The CDR3 consists of 12 residues. The ends were cut back, 6 bases at V and 4 bases at J, with 7 bases in the middle. Measured with immunoSEQ multiplex PCR; TCRdb has only the in-frame clones, and not every one. The sample lists 300,000 or so clones; approximately 67% were seen once. The TCR was taken from a human donor with chronic lymphocytic leukemia. Sequencing was performed on PBMCs, taken after 36 months of ibrutinib treatment. The gene calls are TRBV27 and TRBJ1-5; D is unclear. This chain's CDR3 is CASRMRNQPQHF. CDR3 DNA sequence: TGTGCCAGCAGAATGAGGAATCAGCCCCAGCATTTT.